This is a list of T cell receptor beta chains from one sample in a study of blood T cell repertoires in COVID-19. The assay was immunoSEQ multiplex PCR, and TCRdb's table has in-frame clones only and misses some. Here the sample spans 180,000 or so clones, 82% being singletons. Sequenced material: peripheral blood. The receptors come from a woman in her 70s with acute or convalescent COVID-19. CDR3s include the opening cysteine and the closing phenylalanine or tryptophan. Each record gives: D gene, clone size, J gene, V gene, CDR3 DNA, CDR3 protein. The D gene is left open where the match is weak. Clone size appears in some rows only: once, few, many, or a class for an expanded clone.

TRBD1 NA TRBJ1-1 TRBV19 TGTGCCAGTAGTCAGAGAGCTAAAACAGGGGGAACTGAAGCTTTCTTT CASSQRAKTGGTEAFF
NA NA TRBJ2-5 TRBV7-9 TGTGCCAGCAGCTTATTACTAGAGGCAGAGACCCAGTACTTC CASSLLLEAETQYF
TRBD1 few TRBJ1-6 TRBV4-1 TGCGCCAGCAGCCAAGGGACAGGGTCAACCTCCTATAATTCACCCCTCCACTTT CASSQGTGSTSYNSPLHF
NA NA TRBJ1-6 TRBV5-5 TGTGCCAGCAGCCCCGCGAATAATTCACCCCTCCACTTT CASSPANNSPLHF
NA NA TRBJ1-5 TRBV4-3 TGCGCCAGCAGCCAAGACGTAAATCAGCCCCAGCATTTT CASSQDVNQPQHF
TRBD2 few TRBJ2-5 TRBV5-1 TGCGCCAGCAGCCCGACGGGGGGGGAGACCCAGTACTTC CASSPTGGETQYF
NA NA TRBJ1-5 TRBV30 TGTGCCTGGAAAGGCAGGGAGGGCAATCAGCCCCAGCATTTT CAWKGREGNQPQHF
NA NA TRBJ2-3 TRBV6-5 TGTGCCAGCACCAGACAGGGCACAGATACGCAGTATTTT CASTRQGTDTQYF
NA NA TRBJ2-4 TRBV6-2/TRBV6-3 TGTGCCAGCAGTTACGCTAGGGGAAACATTCAGTACTTC CASSYARGNIQYF
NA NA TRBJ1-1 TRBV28 TGTGCCAGCAGTTTTAATTTAGCGACCGGGGTGGGGGCTTTCTTT CASSFNLATGVGAFF